These 9 T cell receptor beta chains originate from one sample sequenced in a study of cytomegalovirus exposure and HLA in healthy donors. Amplification used 60 Vbeta primers and 13 Jbeta primers. Measured with immunoSEQ multiplex PCR; TCRdb has only the in-frame clones, and not every one. The sample records roughly 160,000 clones, about two thirds being singletons. The material sequenced was PBMCs. The receptors here all came from a young woman in good health and CMV-seronegative.

CDR3 region: CASGLGQGKETQYF. The CDR3, as DNA: TGTGCTAGTGGGCTGGGGCAGGGGAAAGAGACCCAGTACTTC. The V gene is TRBV12-5, the J gene TRBJ2-5; a weak D match, TRBD1 (6 bases). Germline CDR1 reads LGHNT; CDR2 reads FRNRAP. The V end lost 6 bases, the J end lost 3 bases, and 14 bases lay between the germline ends. This CDR3 region has 14 residues.

V and J are TRBV7-9 and TRBJ2-3, with unresolved D. V was clipped by 2 bases and J by 4 bases, with 4 bases between them. Germline assignment: CDR1 SEHNR and CDR2 FQNEAQ (reference sequence). This CDR3 is 12 amino acids long. CDR3: CASSLSSDTQYF. In nucleotides, the CDR3 is TGTGCCAGCAGCTTATCCTCAGATACGCAGTATTTT.

The rearrangement links TRBV7-9 to TRBJ2-7; D is unresolved. Trimming removed 8 bases at V and 7 bases at J, with 12 bases between. This CDR3 spans 11 amino acids. Germline lookup yields CDR1 SEHNR and CDR2 FQNEAQ (reference sequence). The CDR3 protein is CASEFDWEQYF. CDR3 sequence (DNA): TGTGCCAGCGAATTTGACTGGGAGCAGTACTTC. Full variable domain (rest looked up from reference TRBV7-9 and TRBJ2-7): DTGVSQNPRHKITKRGQNVTFRCDPISEHNRLYWYRQTLGQGPEFLTYFQNEAQLEKSRLLSDRFSAERPKGSFSTLEIQRTEQGDSAMYLCASEFDWEQYFGPGTRLTVT.

The chain has TRBV10-3 and TRBJ2-1; 8 bases match TRBD2. The CDR3 has 13 residues. The V and J ends lost 3 bases and 10 bases, in that order; junction bases with no gene match: 5. In germline, CDR1 is ENHRY, CDR2 SYGVKD. CDR3 nucleotide sequence: TGTGCCATCAGTGATCCCGGGAGGGTGGAGCAGTTCTTC. This gives the protein CAISDPGRVEQFF.

The chain recombines TRBV19 with TRBJ2-3, with 7 bases aligning to TRBD1. With V trimmed by 2 bases and J by 4 bases, 0 bases remained unmatched. CDR1 is LNHDA, CDR2 SQIVND, per germline (reference sequence). The CDR3 consists of 13 residues. CDR3 amino acids: CASSIQGADTQYF. The DNA for the CDR3 is TGTGCCAGTAGTATACAGGGGGCAGATACGCAGTATTTT.

The table lists this clone with a few counts. This rearrangement joins TRBV10-3 to TRBJ1-4; tentative D call: TRBD1 (6 bases). This CDR3 region has 16 residues. Trimming took 3 bases from V and 10 from J, leaving 21 bases between them. Germline CDR1 reads ENHRY; CDR2 reads SYGVKD. CDR3 in DNA: TGTGCCATCAGTGATCGAAACCGGGACCGAGGGGGAAAACTGTTTTTT. This translates into CAISDRNRDRGGKLFF.

This chain uses TRBV6-1 with TRBJ1-2; D is possibly TRBD1 (6 bases). V shed 5 bases and J shed 8 bases, with 21 bases lying between them. Per germline, CDR1 MNHNS and CDR2 SASEGT. The length of the CDR3 is 15 residues. CDR3 DNA sequence: TGTGCCAGCAGTAAAAGAAGAGGGGGGGCCGAGGGCTACACCTTC. This translates into CASSKRRGGAEGYTF.

The rearrangement joins TRBV4-2 to TRBJ1-4; possibly TRBD1 for D (5 bases). Per the germline V gene, CDR1 is LGHNA and CDR2 is YNFKEQ. V lost 6 bases and J lost 12, with 11 bases in between. The CDR3 has 11 residues. CDR3 residues: CASSHRGELFF. The CDR3 nucleotides are TGTGCCAGCAGTCACCGGGGGGAACTGTTTTTT.

The chain combines TRBV28 with TRBJ2-7; D may be TRBD1 (6 bases). This CDR3 spans 14 amino acids. V dropped 3 bases and J dropped 1 base, with 10 bases sitting between them. Germline V CDR1 and CDR2: MDHEN, SYDVKM. The CDR3 sequence: CASSLLTGSYEQYF. The CDR3 DNA is TGTGCCAGCAGTTTGCTTACAGGGTCCTACGAGCAGTACTTC.